A single TCR beta chain is shown here with its context. Random hexamers were used to reverse transcribe the RNA input (roughly 0.5 to 1 ug). MiXCR, run by TCRdb on the immunoSEQ multiplex PCR reads, gives a single entry per CDR3 protein. Seen here are around 150,000 distinct CDR3 sequences, about 93% observed once, and the top ten hold around 0.14%. With 8 bases clipped from V and 4 bases from J, the junction kept 7 bases outside the gene matches. The CDR3 runs to 13 residues. CDR1 is SEHNR and CDR2 is FQNEAQ in the germline V gene (reference sequence). These data come from a study of CD8 T cells in Susac syndrome.

Sequenced sample: CD4+ T cells from PBMCs. The sequence was obtained from a human donor in good health. The chain joins TRBV7-9 to TRBJ2-5, with TRBD2 matching over 7 bases. CDR3: CASSGGIGETQYF. The CDR3 DNA follows: TGTGCCAGCTCGGGGGGAATAGGAGAGACCCAGTACTTC.